This T cell receptor (beta chain) appears in the sequencing data of a study of OX40 agonist ivuxolimab in advanced cancers. Study at large: Ivuxolimab, which is an agonistic anti-OX40 (CD134) antibody, was administered to the patients.

Study-level results: Those patients achieving a partial response at 0.1-3.0 mg/kg showed among the lowest clonal expansion.

The germline V gene has CDR1 SGDLS and CDR2 YYNGEE. V was clipped by 3 bases and J by 4 bases, with 8 bases between them. The CDR3 covers 13 residues. Only in-frame clones appear in the TCRdb table, and some are missing; sequencing was by immunoSEQ multiplex PCR. The sample has around 80,000 clones, approximately 88% seen once. Enrollment shut out patients with autoimmune disease history or systemic immunosuppression. As to this clone: The antigen is not known.

This sequence joins TRBV9 and TRBJ1-5; D may be TRBD1 (5 bases). This clonotype was obtained from an adult with an advanced solid tumor such as melanoma, head and neck, liver or kidney cancer. Material: CD4+ or CD8+ T cells sorted from blood, obtained in a trial of the OX40 agonist ivuxolimab. The CDR3 spells CASSAQGNQPQHF. DNA for the CDR3: TGTGCCAGCAGCGCGCAGGGTAATCAGCCCCAGCATTTT.